In this sample, the clone carrying this TCR beta chain is medium-sized (0.01 to 0.1%). Its antigen is as yet unknown. The CDR3 runs 14 residues. Trimming stripped 1 base from V and 2 bases from J, with 8 bases between. Study results and caveats: Naive CD4+ cells shared about 13% of tumor Treg sequences. Tumor-infiltrating Treg TCR alpha and beta sequences overlapped most with tumor naive CD4+ T cells, then blood naive. Tumor memory CD4+ T cell TCR gene usage clustered with blood and lymph node memory CD4+ cells and lymph node naive CD4+ cells.

Amplification of TRBV12-4/TRBJ1-2 clonotypes used adaptor-ligated barcode primers. TCRdb itself ran the multiplex PCR reads through MiXCR, one entry per CDR3 protein. Found here are about 2,500 distinct CDR3 sequences, about 2.6% of them singletons; the top ten hold around 10%. The sorted Tregs were CD4+CD25+CD127-/low cells. Sample: tumor-infiltrating Tregs sorted from the breast tumor. The receptor's source is a female donor with breast cancer. The J gene is TRBJ1-2, the V gene TRBV12-3 or TRBV12-4; D is unresolved. In DNA form, the CDR3 reads TGTGCCAGCAGTTTAGGGGCAGTCAACTATGGCTACACCTTC. Its translation is CASSLGAVNYGYTF.